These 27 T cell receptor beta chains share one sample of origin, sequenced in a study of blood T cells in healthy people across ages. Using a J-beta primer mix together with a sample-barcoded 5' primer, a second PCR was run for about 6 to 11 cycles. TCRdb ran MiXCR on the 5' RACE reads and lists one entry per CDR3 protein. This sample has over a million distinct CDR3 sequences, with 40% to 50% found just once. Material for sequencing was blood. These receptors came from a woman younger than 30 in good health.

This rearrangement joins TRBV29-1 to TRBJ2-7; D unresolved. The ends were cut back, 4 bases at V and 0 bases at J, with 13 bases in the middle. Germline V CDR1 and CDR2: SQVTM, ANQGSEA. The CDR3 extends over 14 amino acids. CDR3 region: CSVADLVSSYEQYF. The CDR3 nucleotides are TGCAGCGTTGCAGACCTTGTCAGCTCCTACGAGCAGTACTTC.

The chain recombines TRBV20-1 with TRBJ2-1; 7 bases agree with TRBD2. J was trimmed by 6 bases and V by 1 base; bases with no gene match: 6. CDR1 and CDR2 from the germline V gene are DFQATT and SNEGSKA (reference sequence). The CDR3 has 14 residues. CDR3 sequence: CSARGQRGVNEQFF. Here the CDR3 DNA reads TGCAGTGCTAGAGGCCAGCGGGGAGTCAATGAGCAGTTCTTC.

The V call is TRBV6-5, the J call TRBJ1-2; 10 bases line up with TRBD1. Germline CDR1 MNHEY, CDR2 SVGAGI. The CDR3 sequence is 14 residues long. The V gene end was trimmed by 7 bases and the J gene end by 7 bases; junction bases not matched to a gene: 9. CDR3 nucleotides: TGTGCCAGCACCTTGCGACAGGGGGCCTTTGGCTACACCTTC. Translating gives CASTLRQGAFGYTF.

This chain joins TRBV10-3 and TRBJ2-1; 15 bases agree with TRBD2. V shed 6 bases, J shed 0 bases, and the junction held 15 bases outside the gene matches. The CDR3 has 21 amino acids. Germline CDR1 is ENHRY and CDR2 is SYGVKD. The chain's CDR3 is CAISNHPGTSGGISSYNEQFF. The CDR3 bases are TGTGCCATCAGCAATCACCCCGGGACTAGCGGGGGGATAAGCTCCTACAATGAGCAGTTCTTC.

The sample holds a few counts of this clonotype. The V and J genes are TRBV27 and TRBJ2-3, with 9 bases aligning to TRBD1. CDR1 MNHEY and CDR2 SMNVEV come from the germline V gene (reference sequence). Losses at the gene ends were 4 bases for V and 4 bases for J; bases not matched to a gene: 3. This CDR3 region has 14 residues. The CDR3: CASSWDRVADTQYF. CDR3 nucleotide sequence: TGTGCCAGCAGTTGGGACAGGGTAGCAGATACGCAGTATTTT.

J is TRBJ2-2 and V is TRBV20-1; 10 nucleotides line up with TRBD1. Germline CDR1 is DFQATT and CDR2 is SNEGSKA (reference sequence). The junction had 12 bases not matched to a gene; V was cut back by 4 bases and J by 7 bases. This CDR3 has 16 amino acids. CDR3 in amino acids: CSATGTGVEVSGELFF. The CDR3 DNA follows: TGCAGTGCTACCGGGACAGGGGTGGAAGTTAGCGGGGAGCTGTTTTTT.

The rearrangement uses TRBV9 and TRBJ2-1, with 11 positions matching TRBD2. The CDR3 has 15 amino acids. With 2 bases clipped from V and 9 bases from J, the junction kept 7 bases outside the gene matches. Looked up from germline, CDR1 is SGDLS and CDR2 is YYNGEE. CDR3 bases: TGTGCCAGCAGCGTCGGTAGCGGGGGGGCCCGTGAGCAGTTCTTC. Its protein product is CASSVGSGGAREQFF.

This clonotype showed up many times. The CDR3 coding sequence is TGTGCCATCGGGGAGGCCCAGGGTGGGGTCAACACTGAAGCTTTCTTT. Translated: CAIGEAQGGVNTEAFF. The chain employs TRBV10-3 and TRBJ1-1, with TRBD1 as a possible D gene (5 bases). The ends were cut back, 8 bases at V and 2 bases at J, with 21 bases in the middle. The CDR3 covers 16 residues. Germline-derived CDR1 and CDR2 are ENHRY and SYGVKD.

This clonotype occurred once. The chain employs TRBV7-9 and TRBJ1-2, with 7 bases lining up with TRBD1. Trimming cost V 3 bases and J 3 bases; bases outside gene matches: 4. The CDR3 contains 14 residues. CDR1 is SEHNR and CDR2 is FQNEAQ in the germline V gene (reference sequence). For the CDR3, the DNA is TGTGCCAGCAGCTTTTATGGGACAGACTATGGCTACACCTTC. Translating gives CASSFYGTDYGYTF. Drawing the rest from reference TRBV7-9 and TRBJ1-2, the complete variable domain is DTGVSQNPRHKITKRGQNVTFRCDPISEHNRLYWYRQTLGQGPEFLTYFQNEAQLEKSRLLSDRFSAERPKGSFSTLEIQRTEQGDSAMYLCASSFYGTDYGYTFGSGTRLTVV.

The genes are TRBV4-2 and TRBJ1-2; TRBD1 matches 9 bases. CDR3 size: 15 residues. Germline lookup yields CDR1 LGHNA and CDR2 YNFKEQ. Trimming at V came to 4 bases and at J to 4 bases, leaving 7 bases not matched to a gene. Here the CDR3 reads CASSPGQGTSYGYTF. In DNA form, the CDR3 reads TGTGCCAGCAGCCCGGGACAGGGAACCAGCTATGGCTACACCTTC.

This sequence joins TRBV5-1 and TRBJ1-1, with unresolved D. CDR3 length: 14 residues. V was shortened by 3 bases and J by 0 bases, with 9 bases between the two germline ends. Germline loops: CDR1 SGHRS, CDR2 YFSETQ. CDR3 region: CASSWRRMNTEAFF. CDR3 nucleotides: TGCGCCAGCAGCTGGCGAAGGATGAACACTGAAGCTTTCTTT.

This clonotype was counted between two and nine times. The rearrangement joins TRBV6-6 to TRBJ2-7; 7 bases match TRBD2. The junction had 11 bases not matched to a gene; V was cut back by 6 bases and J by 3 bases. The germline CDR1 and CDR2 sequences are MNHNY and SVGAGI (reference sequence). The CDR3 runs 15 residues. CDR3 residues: CASSTGGNVDYEQYF. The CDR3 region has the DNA TGTGCCAGCAGCACCGGGGGGAACGTTGACTACGAGCAGTACTTC.

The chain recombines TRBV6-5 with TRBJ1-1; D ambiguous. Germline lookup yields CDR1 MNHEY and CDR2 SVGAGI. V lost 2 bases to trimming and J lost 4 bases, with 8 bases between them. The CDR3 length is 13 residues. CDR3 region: CASSYRLGTEAFF. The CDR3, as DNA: TGTGCCAGCAGTTACCGGTTGGGCACTGAAGCTTTCTTT.

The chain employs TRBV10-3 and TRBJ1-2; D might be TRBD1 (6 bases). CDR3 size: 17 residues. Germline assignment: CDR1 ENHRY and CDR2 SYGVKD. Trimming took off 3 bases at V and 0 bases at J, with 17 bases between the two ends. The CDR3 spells CAISEERTATPNYGYTF. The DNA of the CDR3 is TGTGCCATCAGTGAAGAGAGGACAGCTACTCCTAACTATGGCTACACCTTC.

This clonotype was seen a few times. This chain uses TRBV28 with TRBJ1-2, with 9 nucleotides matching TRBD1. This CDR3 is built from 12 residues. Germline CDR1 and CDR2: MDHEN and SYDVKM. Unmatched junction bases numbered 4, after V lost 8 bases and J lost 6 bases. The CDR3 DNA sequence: TGTGCCAGCTACAGGGGGCGGGATGGCTACACCTTC. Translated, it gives CASYRGRDGYTF.

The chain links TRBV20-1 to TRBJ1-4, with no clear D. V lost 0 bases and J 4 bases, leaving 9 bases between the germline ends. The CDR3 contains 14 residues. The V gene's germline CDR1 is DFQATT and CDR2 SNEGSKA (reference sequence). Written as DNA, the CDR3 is TGCAGTGCTAGAGAATCCGGGAATAATGAAAAACTGTTTTTT. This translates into CSARESGNNEKLFF.

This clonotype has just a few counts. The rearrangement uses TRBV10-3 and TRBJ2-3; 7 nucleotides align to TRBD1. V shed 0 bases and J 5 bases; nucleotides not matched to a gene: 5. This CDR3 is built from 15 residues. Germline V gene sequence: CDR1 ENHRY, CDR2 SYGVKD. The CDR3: CAISESRTGLDTQYF. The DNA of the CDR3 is TGTGCCATCAGTGAGTCTAGGACAGGATTAGATACGCAGTATTTT.

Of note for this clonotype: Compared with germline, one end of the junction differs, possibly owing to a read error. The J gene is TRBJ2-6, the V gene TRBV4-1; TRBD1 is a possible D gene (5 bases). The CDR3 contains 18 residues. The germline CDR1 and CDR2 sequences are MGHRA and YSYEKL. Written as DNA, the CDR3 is TGCGCCAGCACCGTCACCGAACAGGCGTACTCTGGGGCCAACGCCCTGACTTTC. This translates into CASTVTEQAYSGANALTF.

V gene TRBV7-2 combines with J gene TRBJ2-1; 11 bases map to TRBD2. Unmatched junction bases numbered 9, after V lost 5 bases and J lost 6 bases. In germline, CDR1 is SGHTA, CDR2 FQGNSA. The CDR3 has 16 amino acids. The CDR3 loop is CASSGILAGALNEQFF. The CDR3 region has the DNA TGTGCCAGCAGCGGCATACTAGCGGGAGCCCTCAATGAGCAGTTCTTC.

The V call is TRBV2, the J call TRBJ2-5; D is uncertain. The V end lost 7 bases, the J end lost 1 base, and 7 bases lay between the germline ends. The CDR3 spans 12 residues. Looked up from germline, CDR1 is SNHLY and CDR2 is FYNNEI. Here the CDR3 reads CASIRAQETQYF. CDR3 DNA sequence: TGTGCCAGCATCCGGGCCCAAGAGACCCAGTACTTC.

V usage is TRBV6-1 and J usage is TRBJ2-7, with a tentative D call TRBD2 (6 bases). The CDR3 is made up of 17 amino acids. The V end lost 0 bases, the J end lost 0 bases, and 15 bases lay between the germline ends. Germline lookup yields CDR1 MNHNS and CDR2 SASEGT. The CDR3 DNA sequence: TGTGCCAGCAGTGAAGCGTATGGCGGGACCCTCTCCTACGAGCAGTACTTC. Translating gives CASSEAYGGTLSYEQYF.

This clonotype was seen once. CDR3: CSAPLGGRKAYEQYF. CDR3 nucleotides: TGCAGTGCTCCTTTGGGGGGACGGAAGGCCTACGAGCAGTACTTC. This chain links TRBV20-1 with TRBJ2-7, with a tentative D call TRBD2 (6 bases). Germline V gene lookup returns CDR1 DFQATT and CDR2 SNEGSKA (reference sequence). This CDR3 comprises 15 residues. V dropped 5 bases and J dropped 2 bases, with 19 bases sitting between them.

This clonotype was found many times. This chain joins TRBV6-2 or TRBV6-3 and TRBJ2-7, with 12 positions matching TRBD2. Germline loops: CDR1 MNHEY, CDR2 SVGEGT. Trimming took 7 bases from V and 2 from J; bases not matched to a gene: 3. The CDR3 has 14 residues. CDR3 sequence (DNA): TGTGCCAGCACCCTAGCGGGAGGGACCTACGAGCAGTACTTC. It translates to CASTLAGGTYEQYF.

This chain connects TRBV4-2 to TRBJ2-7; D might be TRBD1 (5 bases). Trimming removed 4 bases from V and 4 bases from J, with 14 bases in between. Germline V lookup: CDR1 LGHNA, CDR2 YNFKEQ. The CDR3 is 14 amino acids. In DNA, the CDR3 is TGTGCCAGCAGCCGGATCAGGGATGAGTACGAGCAGTACTTC. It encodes CASSRIRDEYEQYF.

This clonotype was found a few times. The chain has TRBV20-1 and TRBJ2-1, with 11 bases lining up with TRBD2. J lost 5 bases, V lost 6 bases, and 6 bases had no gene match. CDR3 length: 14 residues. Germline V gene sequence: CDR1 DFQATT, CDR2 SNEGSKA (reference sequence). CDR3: CSALTSGGNNEQFF. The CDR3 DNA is TGCAGTGCCCTAACTAGCGGGGGAAACAATGAGCAGTTCTTC.

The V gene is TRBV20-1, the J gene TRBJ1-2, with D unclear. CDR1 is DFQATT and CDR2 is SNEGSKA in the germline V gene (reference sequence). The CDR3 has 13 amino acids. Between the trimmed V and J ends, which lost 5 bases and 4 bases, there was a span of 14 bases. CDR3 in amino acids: CSAYGPLGYGYTF. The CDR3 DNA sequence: TGCAGTGCTTACGGCCCGCTGGGCTATGGCTACACCTTC.

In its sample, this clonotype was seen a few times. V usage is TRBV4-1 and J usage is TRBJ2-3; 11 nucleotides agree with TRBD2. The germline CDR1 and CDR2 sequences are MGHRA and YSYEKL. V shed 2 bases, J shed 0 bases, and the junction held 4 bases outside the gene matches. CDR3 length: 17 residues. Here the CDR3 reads CASSQTSGRFSTDTQYF. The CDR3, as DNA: TGCGCCAGCAGCCAAACTAGCGGGAGATTTAGCACAGATACGCAGTATTTT.